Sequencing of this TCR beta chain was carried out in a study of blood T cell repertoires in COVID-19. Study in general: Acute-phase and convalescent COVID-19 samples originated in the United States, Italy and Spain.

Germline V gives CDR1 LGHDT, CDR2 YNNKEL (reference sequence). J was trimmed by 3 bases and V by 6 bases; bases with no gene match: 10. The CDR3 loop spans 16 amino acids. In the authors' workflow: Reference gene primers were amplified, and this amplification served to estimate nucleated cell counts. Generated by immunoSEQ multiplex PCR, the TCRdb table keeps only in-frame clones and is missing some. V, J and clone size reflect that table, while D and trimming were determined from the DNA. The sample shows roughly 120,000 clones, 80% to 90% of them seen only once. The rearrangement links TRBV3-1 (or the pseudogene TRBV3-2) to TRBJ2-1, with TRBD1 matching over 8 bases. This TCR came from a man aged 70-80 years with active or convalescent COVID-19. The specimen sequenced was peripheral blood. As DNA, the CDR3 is TGTGCCAGCAGTAACCGAGCAGGGGGCGGCTACAATGAGCAGTTCTTC. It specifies CASSNRAGGGYNEQFF.